Sequencing of this T cell receptor (beta chain) was carried out in a study of T cells in Graves' hyperthyroidism and ophthalmopathy. Study in general: Blood from the periphery was taken at initial diagnosis, before any treatment. Findings and caveats of the study: From stable hyperthyroidism, ophthalmopathy was set apart by a 13 V-J model. Before onset, by a median of approximately 5.9 months, the model predicted ophthalmopathy.

The study included ophthalmopathy patients with Clinical Activity Score at least 3, NOSPECS grade at least 4 and duration under 3 months. Ten or more counts support this clonotype. The antigen is not known. The CDR3 is 12 residues long. The germline gives CDR1 DFQATT, CDR2 SNEGSKA (reference sequence). Trimming cost V 6 bases and J 1 base, with 9 bases left between them. RNA transcripts were the template for amplifying TCR beta CDR3 regions. With the HTBI primer set, the TCR CDR3 went through a first round of RT-PCR. TCRdb re-derived calls from the multiplex PCR reads in MiXCR, one entry per CDR3 protein. The sample includes around 520,000 distinct CDR3 sequences, roughly 25% of them seen just once.

The V gene is TRBV20-1, the J gene TRBJ1-2; D perhaps matches TRBD1 (5 bases). The clonotype comes from a woman younger than 45 with Graves' ophthalmopathy. The sequenced sample was blood. CDR3 amino acids: CSAAGFNYGYTF. CDR3 bases: TGCAGTGCCGCAGGGTTTAACTATGGCTACACCTTC.